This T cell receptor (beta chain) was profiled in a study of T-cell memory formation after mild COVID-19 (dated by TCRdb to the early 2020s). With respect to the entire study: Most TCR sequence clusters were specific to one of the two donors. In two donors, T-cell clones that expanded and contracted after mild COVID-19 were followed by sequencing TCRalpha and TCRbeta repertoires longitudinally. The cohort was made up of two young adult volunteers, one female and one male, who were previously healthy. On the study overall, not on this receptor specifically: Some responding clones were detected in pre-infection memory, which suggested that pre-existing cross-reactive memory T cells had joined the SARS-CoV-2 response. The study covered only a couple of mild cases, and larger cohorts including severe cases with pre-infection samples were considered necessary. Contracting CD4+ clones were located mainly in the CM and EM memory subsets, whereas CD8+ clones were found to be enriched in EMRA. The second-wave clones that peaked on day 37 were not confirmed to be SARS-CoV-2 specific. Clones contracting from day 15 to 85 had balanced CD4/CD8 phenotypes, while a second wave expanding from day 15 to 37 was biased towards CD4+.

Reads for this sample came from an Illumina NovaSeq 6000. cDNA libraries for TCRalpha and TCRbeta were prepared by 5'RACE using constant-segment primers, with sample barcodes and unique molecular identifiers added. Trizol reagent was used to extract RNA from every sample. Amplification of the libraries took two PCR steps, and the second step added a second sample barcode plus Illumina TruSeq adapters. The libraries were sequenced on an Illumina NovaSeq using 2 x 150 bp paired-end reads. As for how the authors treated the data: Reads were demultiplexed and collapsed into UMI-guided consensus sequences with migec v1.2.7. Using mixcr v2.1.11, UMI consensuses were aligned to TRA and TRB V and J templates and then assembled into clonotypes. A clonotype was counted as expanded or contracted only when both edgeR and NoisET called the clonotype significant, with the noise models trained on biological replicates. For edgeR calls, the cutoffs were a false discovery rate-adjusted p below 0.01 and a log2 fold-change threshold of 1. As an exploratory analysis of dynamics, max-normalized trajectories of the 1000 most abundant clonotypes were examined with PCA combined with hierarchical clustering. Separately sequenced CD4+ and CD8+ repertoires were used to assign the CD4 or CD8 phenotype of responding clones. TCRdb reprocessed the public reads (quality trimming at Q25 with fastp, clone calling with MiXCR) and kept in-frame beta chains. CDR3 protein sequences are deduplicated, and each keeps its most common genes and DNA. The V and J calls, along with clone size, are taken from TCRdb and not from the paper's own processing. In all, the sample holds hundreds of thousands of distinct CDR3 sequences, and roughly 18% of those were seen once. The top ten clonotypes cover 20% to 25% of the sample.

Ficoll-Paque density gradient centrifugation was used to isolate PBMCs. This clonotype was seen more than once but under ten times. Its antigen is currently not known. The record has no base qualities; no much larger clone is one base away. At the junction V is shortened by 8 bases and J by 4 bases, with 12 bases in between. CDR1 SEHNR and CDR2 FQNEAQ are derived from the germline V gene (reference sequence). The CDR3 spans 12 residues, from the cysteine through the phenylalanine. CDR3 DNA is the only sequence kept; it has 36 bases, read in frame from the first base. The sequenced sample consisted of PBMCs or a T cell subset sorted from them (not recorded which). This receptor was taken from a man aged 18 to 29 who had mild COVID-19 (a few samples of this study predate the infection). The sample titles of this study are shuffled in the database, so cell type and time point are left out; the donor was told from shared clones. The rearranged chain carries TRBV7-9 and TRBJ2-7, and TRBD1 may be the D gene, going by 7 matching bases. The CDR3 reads CASATGRYEQYF. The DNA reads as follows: TGTGCCAGCGCGACAGGGAGGTACGAGCAGTACTTC.